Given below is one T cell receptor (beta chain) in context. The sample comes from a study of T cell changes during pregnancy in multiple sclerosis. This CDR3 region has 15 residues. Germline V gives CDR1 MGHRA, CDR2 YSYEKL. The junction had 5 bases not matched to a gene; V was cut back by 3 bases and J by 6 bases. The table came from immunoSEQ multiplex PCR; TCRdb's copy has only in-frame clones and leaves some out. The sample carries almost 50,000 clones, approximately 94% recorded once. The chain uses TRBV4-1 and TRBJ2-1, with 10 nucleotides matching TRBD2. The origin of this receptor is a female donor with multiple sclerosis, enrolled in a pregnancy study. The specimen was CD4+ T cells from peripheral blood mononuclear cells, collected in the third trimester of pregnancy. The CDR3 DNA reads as TGCGCCAGCAGCCAGGAGCGGGAGGGCCGCAATGAGCAGTTCTTC. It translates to CASSQEREGRNEQFF.